This passage covers 23 T cell receptor beta chains from one sample sequenced in a study of blood T cells in healthy people across ages. The second PCR ran roughly 7 to 11 cycles with a sample-barcoded 5' primer and J-beta primers. TCRdb called the 5' RACE reads again in MiXCR, with one record for every CDR3 protein. The data show about 760,000 distinct CDR3 sequences, with around 25% seen just once and 9.4% held by the top ten. The sample was also linked to a second study, of T cells of mothers and their children.

The sequenced sample was blood. These receptors originate from a boy aged 5 to 17 in good health.

A few counts support this clonotype. V is TRBV6-2 or TRBV6-3 and J is TRBJ1-2; D possibly corresponds to TRBD1 (6 bases). There are 14 residues in the CDR3. Trimming cost V 5 bases and J 5 bases, with 15 bases left between them. Germline assignment: CDR1 MNHEY and CDR2 SVGEGT. The CDR3 here is CASSDYRASYGYTF. The CDR3 DNA sequence: TGTGCCAGCAGTGACTACAGGGCATCATATGGCTACACCTTC.

In DNA form, the CDR3 reads TGCGCCAGCAGCCCGTGGACAGATCAAGGTGTCTACGAGCAGTACTTC. Its translation is CASSPWTDQGVYEQYF. The chain couples TRBV5-1 to TRBJ2-7; possible D gene TRBD1, 6 bases. CDR3 size: 16 residues. The V end was cut by 4 bases, the J end by 3 bases, with 20 bases between. Germline V gene sequence: CDR1 SGHRS, CDR2 YFSETQ. Full variable domain (rest looked up from reference TRBV5-1 and TRBJ2-7): KAGVTQTPRYLIKTRGQQVTLSCSPISGHRSVSWYQQTPGQGLQFLFEYFSETQRNKGNFPGRFSGRQFSNSRSEMNVSTLELGDSALYLCASSPWTDQGVYEQYFGPGTRLTVT.

V and J are TRBV9 and TRBJ2-5; no definite D call. The DNA end is more similar to TRBJ2-7, so the J call may be wrong. Germline V lookup: CDR1 SGDLS, CDR2 YYNGEE. The CDR3 spans 13 residues. CDR3 residues: CASSAGAGDEQYF. CDR3 nucleotide sequence: TGTGCCAGCAGCGCTGGAGCTGGAGACGAGCAGTACTTC.

In this sample, this clonotype turned up a few times. The rearrangement links TRBV29-1 to TRBJ1-2, with D maybe TRBD1 (6 bases). Germline V CDR1 and CDR2: SQVTM, ANQGSEA. Between the trimmed V and J ends, which lost 3 bases and 1 base, there was a span of 15 bases. This CDR3 contains 15 residues. Written as DNA, the CDR3 is TGCAGCGTTGAGTCTGGGGGGCGGGATAACTATGGCTACACCTTC. Encoded protein: CSVESGGRDNYGYTF.

This chain uses TRBV7-2 with TRBJ2-7, with 8 bases lining up with TRBD2. Germline-derived CDR1 and CDR2 are SGHTA and FQGNSA. This CDR3 is 17 amino acids long. The junction had 8 bases not matched to a gene; V was cut back by 1 base and J by 0 bases. DNA for the CDR3: TGTGCCAGCAGCTTAGAGAATAGCGGGGTCAGCTCCTACGAGCAGTACTTC. It is translated as CASSLENSGVSSYEQYF.

J is TRBJ1-1 and V is TRBV29-1, with D unresolved. Germline-derived CDR1 and CDR2 are SQVTM and ANQGSEA. The CDR3 sequence is 13 residues long. Trimming shortened V by 3 bases and J by 3 bases, and 11 bases separated the two germline ends. The CDR3: CSVEALGDTEAFF. The CDR3 DNA follows: TGCAGCGTTGAGGCTCTCGGAGACACTGAAGCTTTCTTT.

This clonotype was observed a handful of times. This chain connects TRBV7-9 to TRBJ1-4; D is unclear. Between the trimmed V and J ends, which lost 5 bases and 4 bases, there was a span of 14 bases. The germline V gene has CDR1 SEHNR and CDR2 FQNEAQ (reference sequence). The CDR3 contains 15 residues. The CDR3 DNA reads as TGTGCCAGCAGCCCCCCCGGATCGAGTAATGAAAAACTGTTTTTT. Its protein product is CASSPPGSSNEKLFF.

This clonotype was counted a few times. V and J are TRBV20-1 and TRBJ1-2; the match to TRBD1 covers 11 bases. Germline V gives CDR1 DFQATT, CDR2 SNEGSKA (reference sequence). Unmatched junction bases numbered 8, after V lost 0 bases and J lost 8 bases. CDR3 length: 15 amino acids. For the CDR3, the DNA is TGCAGTGCTAGAGATCGGACAGGGGGCCTAGGCGGCTACACCTTC. Translation: CSARDRTGGLGGYTF.

The chain links TRBV29-1 to TRBJ2-5; no definite D call. V dropped 0 bases and J dropped 6 bases, with 11 bases sitting between them. The CDR3 sequence is 13 residues long. The V gene's germline CDR1 is SQVTM and CDR2 ANQGSEA. CDR3 amino acids: CSVEEGNEQTQYF. The DNA of the CDR3 is TGCAGCGTTGAAGAGGGAAATGAGCAGACCCAGTACTTC.

V gene TRBV5-1 combines with J gene TRBJ1-2; 8 bases are a match to TRBD1. Trimming at V came to 3 bases and at J to 1 base, leaving 5 bases not matched to a gene. The length of the CDR3 is 15 residues. Germline loops: CDR1 SGHRS, CDR2 YFSETQ. CDR3 region: CASSYWTGNNYGYTF. DNA for the CDR3: TGCGCCAGCAGCTACTGGACAGGGAATAACTATGGCTACACCTTC.

This clonotype was counted only a few times. One junction end does not reproduce the germline sequence, and a read error may be involved. The CDR3 nucleotides are TGTGCCAGCAGCTTAGTATCCGGAGGGGGGCTGTTTTTT. Protein: CASSLVSGGGLFF. The V gene is TRBV7-2, the J gene TRBJ2-2; possibly TRBD1 or TRBD2 for D (6 bases each). The CDR3 extends over 13 amino acids. Germline lookup yields CDR1 SGHTA and CDR2 FQGNSA.

This chain joins TRBV12-3 or TRBV12-4 and TRBJ2-5, with D possibly TRBD1 on 5 matching bases. CDR3 length: 14 amino acids. Trimming pared 1 base from V and 5 bases from J, leaving 11 bases between. CDR3 sequence (DNA): TGTGCCAGCAGTTTAGACAGGCCGCTGGAGACCCAGTACTTC. The encoded protein is CASSLDRPLETQYF.

This clonotype turned up a few times. The chain carries TRBV6-1 and TRBJ2-1; possibly TRBD2 for D (6 bases). Per the germline V gene, CDR1 is MNHNS and CDR2 is SASEGT. Deletions cut 2 bases from V and 4 bases from J, with 15 bases between. This CDR3 is built from 16 residues. The CDR3 spells CASSEYQDYQYNEQFF. In DNA, the CDR3 is TGTGCCAGCAGTGAATATCAGGACTACCAGTACAATGAGCAGTTCTTC.

This clonotype was counted only a few times. The chain links TRBV15 to TRBJ2-3; D is unresolved. The CDR3 consists of 13 residues. The V gene lost 0 bases and the J gene lost 4 bases, with 5 bases spanning the gap. Germline V gene lookup returns CDR1 LNHNV and CDR2 YYDKDF (reference sequence). The CDR3 region is CATSRDVPDTQYF. CDR3 nucleotide sequence: TGTGCCACCAGCAGAGATGTCCCAGATACGCAGTATTTT.

This clonotype was recorded a few times. This sequence joins TRBV2 and TRBJ2-5; no reliable D call. Trimming pared 0 bases from V and 4 bases from J, leaving 12 bases between. Per germline, CDR1 SNHLY and CDR2 FYNNEI. The CDR3 is made up of 15 amino acids. CDR3 nucleotides: TGTGCCAGCAGTGAAGCTGGGATGACACGAGAGACCCAGTACTTC. Translated: CASSEAGMTRETQYF.

The chain has TRBV9 and TRBJ2-2; D ambiguous. V lost 2 bases, J lost 1 base, and 9 bases lay in between. Germline CDR1 SGDLS, CDR2 YYNGEE. The CDR3 loop spans 15 amino acids. CDR3 residues: CASSVRPGNTGELFF. CDR3 in DNA: TGTGCCAGCAGCGTTCGGCCGGGGAACACCGGGGAGCTGTTTTTT.

This clonotype has a single count. This chain connects TRBV29-1 to TRBJ1-1; weak D call: TRBD1 (6 bases). The CDR3 spans 13 residues. Trimming left V 3 bases short and J 8 bases short, with 16 bases between. CDR1 and CDR2 from the germline V gene are SQVTM and ANQGSEA. The CDR3 loop is CSVEGGRAREAFF. The DNA of the CDR3 is TGCAGCGTTGAGGGGGGGCGCGCGCGGGAAGCTTTCTTT.

The chain is built from TRBV29-1 and TRBJ2-5; a weak D match, TRBD2 (5 bases). The end of the DNA fits TRBJ2-7 better, so the J call may be wrong. CDR1 and CDR2 (germline): SQVTM, ANQGSEA. The CDR3 is 13 residues long. In DNA, the CDR3 is TGCAGCGCTTCATCGACGGGAACCTACGAGCAGTACTTC. Its protein is CSASSTGTYEQYF.

The sample holds a few counts of this clonotype. The chain uses TRBV20-1 and TRBJ2-2; no firm D call. Trimming removed 0 bases at V and 3 bases at J, with 11 bases between. The CDR3 is 15 residues long. Germline values: CDR1 DFQATT, CDR2 SNEGSKA (reference sequence). In nucleotides, the CDR3 is TGCAGTGCTAGAGATCTCCGGCTGGACACCGGGGAGCTGTTTTTT. Its translation: CSARDLRLDTGELFF.

There are a few counts of this clonotype. The V and J genes are TRBV29-1 and TRBJ1-2; 9 bases fit TRBD1. Per germline, CDR1 SQVTM and CDR2 ANQGSEA. This CDR3 is 12 amino acids long. V gave up 4 bases and J gave up 8 bases; unmatched junction bases: 5. CDR3 loop: CSVVGTGRGYTF. CDR3 nucleotide sequence: TGCAGCGTTGTGGGGACAGGGAGAGGCTACACCTTC.

The chain has TRBV2 and TRBJ2-2; no firm D call. This CDR3 has 14 residues. Germline V gene lookup returns CDR1 SNHLY and CDR2 FYNNEI. V dropped 5 bases and J dropped 8 bases, with 15 bases sitting between them. CDR3 sequence reads: CASSLSVSTGELFF. The CDR3 nucleotides read TGTGCCAGCAGTCTATCGGTGTCTACGGGGGAGCTGTTTTTT.

This sequence joins TRBV7-9 and TRBJ2-5; D is perhaps TRBD1 or TRBD2 (6 bases each). The CDR3 contains 14 residues. The germline V gene has CDR1 SEHNR and CDR2 FQNEAQ (reference sequence). V was shortened by 4 bases and J by 7 bases, with 16 bases between the two germline ends. CDR3 DNA: TGTGCCAGCAGCTACGGGGGCACCGGGGGGACCCAGTACTTC. Translation gives CASSYGGTGGTQYF.

This clonotype has a handful of counts. This sequence joins TRBV7-9 and TRBJ2-1, with 10 positions matching TRBD2. The CDR3 loop spans 13 amino acids. J lost 10 bases, V lost 3 bases, and 3 bases had no gene match. CDR1 and CDR2 from the germline V gene are SEHNR and FQNEAQ (reference sequence). The CDR3 spells CASSFRTSGEQFF. The CDR3 region has the DNA TGTGCCAGCAGCTTCAGGACTAGCGGAGAGCAGTTCTTC.